Below are 28 T cell receptor beta chains sequenced from a single sample in a study of CD8 T cells in Susac syndrome. Random hexamers were used to reverse transcribe roughly 0.45 to 1 ug of RNA. Via MiXCR, TCRdb re-called the immunoSEQ multiplex PCR reads, giving one row per CDR3 protein. The data show 90,000 to 150,000 distinct CDR3 sequences, approximately 93% seen once. Material for sequencing was CD4+ T cells from PBMCs. Every receptor here comes from a human donor with multiple sclerosis.

The V and J genes are TRBV29-1 and TRBJ1-5; tentative D call: TRBD1 (5 bases). Germline values: CDR1 SQVTM, CDR2 ANQGSEA. CDR3 size: 13 residues. V was cut by 6 bases and J by 6 bases, with 15 bases left in between. CDR3 region: CSVGQGAGQPQHF. The CDR3 DNA is TGCAGCGTCGGGCAGGGCGCTGGTCAGCCCCAGCATTTT.

This clonotype was seen just once. The V call is TRBV6-6, the J call TRBJ2-3, with D uncertain. The CDR3 sequence is 12 residues long. Germline V gene data show CDR1 as MNHNY and CDR2 as SVGAGI (reference sequence). The germline V and J ends were trimmed by 6 bases and 6 bases, with 10 bases remaining between them. In nucleotides, the CDR3 is TGTGCCAGCAGCCATCCCCCGGATACGCAGTATTTT. Translating gives CASSHPPDTQYF.

This chain links TRBV12-3 or TRBV12-4 with TRBJ1-1, with TRBD1 matching over 8 bases. The CDR3 is made up of 14 amino acids. Trimming took 6 bases from V and 6 from J; bases not matched to a gene: 9. In DNA, the CDR3 is TGTGCCAGCAGCACGACAGGGGTGAGCTCTGAAGCTTTCTTT. This translates into CASSTTGVSSEAFF.

The chain carries TRBV21-1 and TRBJ2-2; no check of the table's D call, TRBD1, against the DNA was made. TRBV21-1 is marked as a pseudogene. The CDR3 has 18 residues. The CDR3 here is CASSARTRDDVNTGELFF. The CDR3 DNA sequence: TGTGCCAGCAGCGCTCGGACCCGGGACGATGTAAACACCGGGGAGCTGTTTTTT.

This clonotype has a single count. This chain uses TRBV7-8 with TRBJ1-6; D is possibly TRBD1 (6 bases). Germline-derived CDR1 and CDR2 are SGHVS and FQNEAQ. This CDR3 region has 16 residues. Between the trimmed V and J ends, which lost 5 bases and 6 bases, there was a span of 17 bases. CDR3 bases: TGTGCCAGCAGCCGATTCCAACAGGGTTCTAATTCACCCCTCCACTTT. Translation: CASSRFQQGSNSPLHF. Combining the CDR3 with reference TRBV7-8 and TRBJ1-6 gives the whole variable domain GAGVSQSPRYKVAKRGQDVALRCDPISGHVSLFWYQQALGQGPEFLTYFQNEAQLDKSGLPSDRFFAERPEGSVSTLKIQRTQQEDSAVYLCASSRFQQGSNSPLHFGNGTRLTVT.

This chain connects TRBV5-1 to TRBJ1-1; D call uncertain. Germline CDR1 SGHRS, CDR2 YFSETQ. The CDR3 is made up of 13 amino acids. V was shortened by 0 bases and J by 3 bases, with 6 bases between the two germline ends. Written as DNA, the CDR3 is TGCGCCAGCAGCTTGGCCCGGGACACTGAAGCTTTCTTT. Its translation is CASSLARDTEAFF. The full variable domain, with the rest looked up from reference TRBV5-1 and TRBJ1-1, is KAGVTQTPRYLIKTRGQQVTLSCSPISGHRSVSWYQQTPGQGLQFLFEYFSETQRNKGNFPGRFSGRQFSNSRSEMNVSTLELGDSALYLCASSLARDTEAFFGQGTRLTVV.

V and J are TRBV12-3 or TRBV12-4 and TRBJ2-7, with 7 positions matching TRBD1. This CDR3 is built from 16 residues. After removal of 5 bases from V and 3 bases from J, the junction contained 13 bases not matched to a gene. CDR3 DNA: TGTGCCAGCAGTCAAAACCTTGACAGGGACGACTACGAGCAGTACTTC. This sequence encodes CASSQNLDRDDYEQYF.

The V gene is TRBV7-2, the J gene TRBJ2-2; unclear D gene. The CDR3 covers 13 residues. The germline V and J ends were trimmed by 5 bases and 6 bases, with 10 bases remaining between them. Germline loops: CDR1 SGHTA, CDR2 FQGNSA. CDR3 region: CASSTARPGELFF. Written as DNA, the CDR3 is TGTGCCAGCAGCACAGCTAGACCCGGGGAGCTGTTTTTT.

The V call is TRBV18, the J call TRBJ2-3, with D tentatively TRBD1 or TRBD2 (5 bases each). The CDR3 runs 17 residues. V was clipped by 6 bases and J by 0 bases, with 19 bases between them. Per the germline V gene, CDR1 is KGHSH and CDR2 is LQKENI. The CDR3 protein is CASSAITGTPSTDTQYF. The CDR3 region has the DNA TGTGCCAGCTCCGCTATAACCGGGACCCCCAGCACAGATACGCAGTATTTT.

This sequence joins TRBV7-2 and TRBJ1-5, with D possibly matching TRBD1 (5 bases). CDR1 SGHTA and CDR2 FQGNSA come from the germline V gene. V gave up 5 bases and J gave up 7 bases, with 24 bases separating them. There are 17 residues in the CDR3. CDR3 in DNA: TGTGCCAGCAGCCGAGTGGTTGGTAGCAGGGCTCGCCAGCCCCAGCATTTT. This encodes CASSRVVGSRARQPQHF.

In its sample, this clonotype was seen once. The rearrangement uses TRBV6-5 and TRBJ2-7, with 10 bases identical to TRBD1. This CDR3 has 14 residues. Germline CDR1 MNHEY, CDR2 SVGAGI. With 0 bases clipped from V and 6 bases from J, the junction kept 2 bases outside the gene matches. The CDR3 DNA reads TGTGCCAGCAGTTACTCGACAGGGGGCTTCGAGCAGTACTTC. Amino acids: CASSYSTGGFEQYF.

The V gene is TRBV1, the J gene TRBJ2-7; TRBD2 was called by the table and not checked on the DNA. TRBV1 is a pseudogene segment. The CDR3 length is 14 residues. The CDR3, as DNA: TGCACCAGCAAGGGCAGCGGGGGGCTATACGAGCAGTACTTC. Its protein product is CTSKGSGGLYEQYF.

The chain is built from TRBV7-9 and TRBJ1-2, with D maybe TRBD1 (6 bases). The V end lost 6 bases, the J end lost 7 bases, and 15 bases lay between the germline ends. Looked up from germline, CDR1 is SEHNR and CDR2 is FQNEAQ (reference sequence). This CDR3 is built from 13 residues. The CDR3 loop reads CASSAAGAPGYTF. The CDR3, as DNA: TGTGCCAGCAGTGCCGCAGGGGCACCTGGCTACACCTTC.

This chain joins TRBV7-2 and TRBJ1-1; D remains unclear. This CDR3 comprises 11 residues. V lost 3 bases to trimming and J lost 5 bases, with 4 bases between them. Germline CDR1 and CDR2: SGHTA and FQGNSA. The CDR3 sequence is CASSLLTEAFF. The CDR3 bases are TGTGCCAGCAGCTTGTTGACTGAAGCTTTCTTT.

The gene calls are TRBV2 and TRBJ1-4; D perhaps matches TRBD1 (5 bases). The CDR3 length is 14 residues. Trimming cost V 6 bases and J 0 bases, with 8 bases left between them. CDR1 is SNHLY and CDR2 is FYNNEI in the germline V gene. The CDR3 reads CASRGRTTNEKLFF. The CDR3 DNA is TGTGCCAGCAGGGGACGGACAACTAATGAAAAACTGTTTTTT.

The sample holds a few counts of this clonotype. The gene calls are TRBV5-1 and TRBJ2-4; 10 bases agree with TRBD2. The V gene's germline CDR1 is SGHRS and CDR2 YFSETQ. The CDR3 is made up of 18 amino acids. The V segment lost 4 bases and the J segment 0 bases; nucleotides outside the gene matches: 10. The CDR3 sequence is CASSPEPSGGLAKNIQYF. CDR3 DNA sequence: TGCGCCAGCAGCCCCGAACCTAGCGGGGGACTAGCCAAAAACATTCAGTACTTC.

The V call is TRBV3-1, the J call TRBJ2-2; D not resolved. The germline gives CDR1 LGHDT, CDR2 YNNKEL (reference sequence). The CDR3 extends over 13 amino acids. Trimming took off 2 bases at V and 4 bases at J, with 5 bases between the two ends. The CDR3 loop is CASSQIPTGELFF. The DNA of the CDR3 is TGTGCCAGCAGCCAAATACCCACCGGGGAGCTGTTTTTT.

This clonotype was detected once. V usage is TRBV6-5 and J usage is TRBJ2-7, with D perhaps TRBD1 (6 bases). This CDR3 comprises 15 residues. The germline V gene has CDR1 MNHEY and CDR2 SVGAGI. The V end lost 5 bases, the J end lost 0 bases, and 14 bases lay between the germline ends. DNA of the CDR3: TGTGCCAGCAGTCCGGACAGCCTAAGCTCCTACGAGCAGTACTTC. Its translation is CASSPDSLSSYEQYF.

The chain links TRBV7-3 to TRBJ1-1; D remains ambiguous. Trimming cost V 6 bases and J 2 bases, with 13 bases left between them. The germline CDR1 and CDR2 sequences are SGHTA and FQGTGA. The CDR3 sequence is 14 residues long. The DNA of the CDR3 is TGTGCCAGCAGTACCCAAGGAGGAAACACTGAAGCTTTCTTT. This encodes CASSTQGGNTEAFF.

J is TRBJ2-5 and V is TRBV19; TRBD2 is a possible D gene (7 bases). Trimming cost V 8 bases and J 5 bases, with 18 bases left between them. The CDR3 is 14 residues long. Germline CDR1 is LNHDA and CDR2 is SQIVND (reference sequence). The CDR3, as DNA: TGTGCCAGTGAGTCGACGGGGGGCGGGGAGACCCAGTACTTC. Translation gives CASESTGGGETQYF. Full variable domain (missing parts from reference TRBV19 and TRBJ2-5): DGGITQSPKYLFRKEGQNVTLSCEQNLNHDAMYWYRQDPGQGLRLIYYSQIVNDFQKGDIAEGYSVSREKKESFPLTVTSAQKNPTAFYLCASESTGGGETQYFGPGTRLLVL.

The chain joins TRBV6-5 to TRBJ2-7, with 8 bases that match TRBD1. After removal of 7 bases from V and 6 bases from J, the junction contained 14 bases not matched to a gene. The germline gives CDR1 MNHEY, CDR2 SVGAGI. CDR3 size: 15 residues. In DNA, the CDR3 is TGTGCCAGCACATCCCCATCCACAGGGGGTGGCGAGCAGTACTTC. Amino acids: CASTSPSTGGGEQYF.

The chain employs TRBV29-1 and TRBJ1-1; D ambiguous. The CDR3 runs to 13 residues. The V gene's germline CDR1 is SQVTM and CDR2 ANQGSEA. V was cut by 6 bases and J by 3 bases, with 14 bases left in between. The chain's CDR3 is CSVRRQADTEAFF. CDR3 coding DNA: TGCAGCGTGAGACGGCAAGCGGACACTGAAGCTTTCTTT.

The rearrangement links TRBV5-1 to TRBJ2-7, with D possibly TRBD2 on 6 matching bases. The CDR3 covers 15 residues. V was cut by 3 bases and J by 0 bases, with 13 bases left in between. CDR1 and CDR2 (germline): SGHRS, YFSETQ. Here the CDR3 DNA reads TGCGCCAGCAGCTCGGTTCTCGGGAGCTCCTACGAGCAGTACTTC. It encodes CASSSVLGSSYEQYF.

The chain recombines TRBV5-1 with TRBJ2-6; possible D gene TRBD1, 5 bases. This CDR3 is 15 amino acids long. V lost 0 bases to trimming and J lost 2 bases, with 6 bases between them. Germline loops: CDR1 SGHRS, CDR2 YFSETQ. The DNA of the CDR3 is TGCGCCAGCAGCTTGGGCAGGGCTGGGGCCAACGTCCTGACTTTC. Protein: CASSLGRAGANVLTF.

The V call is TRBV7-9, the J call TRBJ2-7, with 9 bases identical to TRBD1. Germline CDR1 is SEHNR and CDR2 is FQNEAQ (reference sequence). The CDR3 spans 14 residues. Trimming took 4 bases from V and 2 from J; bases not matched to a gene: 3. This chain's CDR3 is CASSWGQGPYEQYF. The CDR3 DNA sequence: TGTGCCAGCAGCTGGGGACAGGGACCCTACGAGCAGTACTTC.

In DNA, the CDR3 is TGTGCCAGCAGTGATCGACAGGGATCTATCATGAACACTGAAGCTTTCTTT. Amino acids: CASSDRQGSIMNTEAFF. The rearrangement uses TRBV6-2 or TRBV6-3 and TRBJ1-1, with 7 bases matching TRBD1. Trimming at V came to 5 bases and at J to 0 bases, leaving 12 bases not matched to a gene. This CDR3 is 17 amino acids long. Germline V gene lookup returns CDR1 MNHEY and CDR2 SVGEGT.

This rearrangement joins TRBV12-3 or TRBV12-4 to TRBJ1-6; no firm D call. V gave up 5 bases and J gave up 8 bases, with 10 bases separating them. This CDR3 is built from 13 residues. The DNA for the CDR3 is TGTGCCAGCAGTGGGAGTGGGGATTCACCCCTCCACTTT. Protein sequence: CASSGSGDSPLHF.

The chain carries TRBV6-6 and TRBJ1-2; D uncertain. CDR1 MNHNY and CDR2 SVGAGI come from the germline V gene (reference sequence). CDR3 length: 15 residues. V was cut by 5 bases and J by 4 bases, with 17 bases left in between. The CDR3 loop reads CASSPSGQQSYGYTF. In DNA form, the CDR3 reads TGTGCCAGCAGTCCCTCGGGCCAGCAGTCCTATGGCTACACCTTC.